This T cell receptor (beta chain) came from a study of CD8+ T cells in alopecia areata. Specified treatment: oral pan-JAK inhibitor, 5-10 mg twice daily. In each case, RNA was isolated and then reverse transcribed into cDNA as the sequencing template. Clones were sequenced by immunoSEQ multiplex PCR, and TCRdb holds only the in-frame ones, with some missing. The profile covers 200,000 to 250,000 clones, with 64% appearing a single time and around 4.3% taken by the ten largest. The germline CDR1 and CDR2 sequences are SQVTM and ANQGSEA. The CDR3 extends over 14 amino acids. V gave up 4 bases and J gave up 2 bases, with 13 bases separating them.

This TCR came from a human donor with alopecia areata. This rearrangement joins TRBV29-1 to TRBJ2-3, with D perhaps given as TRBD1 or TRBD2 (6 bases each). The sequencing used CD4+ T cells sorted from blood, collected at week 4, from a patient treated with tofacitinib. The DNA of the CDR3 is TGCAGCGTTGCAGAGTGGGGGGCCACAGATACGCAGTATTTT. Protein: CSVAEWGATDTQYF.